This T cell receptor (beta chain) was found in a study of type 1 regulatory T cells. Study overall: This in vitro CD4 product, T-allo10, is enriched for Tr1 cells and alloantigen-specific.

TCRdb re-derived calls from the reads in MiXCR, one entry per CDR3 protein. The table lists around 62,000 distinct CDR3 sequences, 50% to 70% of them singletons. T-allo10 cells from the graft donor were described as anergic, host-alloantigen-specific, and alloantigen-specific suppressors. The V gene end was trimmed by 3 bases and the J gene end by 5 bases; junction bases not matched to a gene: 9. The CDR3 is 15 residues long. Germline assignment: CDR1 LGHNA and CDR2 YNFKEQ. About this clonotype itself: What it binds is unknown.

Sequenced sample: cultured T cells, either the whole culture or a sorted T cell fraction (not recorded which). The sample's subset: Tr1-enriched cell product generated in vitro against host alloantigens. The rearrangement uses TRBV4-2 and TRBJ1-2, with TRBD1 matching 7 bases. The origin of this receptor is a human donor in good health. The CDR3 DNA follows: TGTGCCAGCAGCCAGGAGGACAGGACTGAGTATGGCTACACCTTC. Translation: CASSQEDRTEYGYTF.